The 21 T cell receptor beta chains below come from one sample, sequenced in a study of patients and donors after allogeneic stem cell transplantation. TCRdb itself ran the RT-PCR reads through MiXCR, one entry per CDR3 protein. The data contain about 960,000 distinct CDR3 sequences, roughly 18% of them singletons. The sample comprised blood, either unsorted or a sorted T cell fraction (not recorded which). All receptors derive from a human donor who was either an allogeneic HSCT recipient or a stem cell or donor lymphocyte infusion donor (not recorded which). It is not recorded whose cells these are; they may come from a transplant donor.

The chain joins TRBV6-1 to TRBJ2-3; 7 bases are a match to TRBD1. Germline CDR1 and CDR2: MNHNS and SASEGT. V trimming: 5 bases; J trimming: 1 base; junction bases outside the gene matches: 3. There are 14 residues in the CDR3. DNA for the CDR3: TGTGCCAGCAGTCACAGGGGTCGCACAGATACGCAGTATTTT. It encodes CASSHRGRTDTQYF.

This chain connects TRBV9 to TRBJ1-1; D is undetermined. The V end lost 0 bases, the J end lost 4 bases, and 7 bases lay between the germline ends. This CDR3 is 13 amino acids long. Germline CDR1 is SGDLS and CDR2 is YYNGEE. Here the CDR3 DNA reads TGTGCCAGCAGCGTAGCTCTGGTCACTGAAGCTTTCTTT. Amino acid sequence: CASSVALVTEAFF.

The table lists this clonotype with many counts. The CDR3, as DNA: TGTGCCAGCAGCCAAGGTAGAAGTTGGGCAGCCACCAGCGACTATAATTCACCCCTCCACTTT. Amino acid sequence: CASSQGRSWAATSDYNSPLHF. This chain links TRBV4-2 with TRBJ1-6; D gene ambiguous. V was pared by 1 base and J by 3 bases, with 25 bases between. CDR3 size: 21 residues. CDR1 and CDR2 (germline): LGHNA, YNFKEQ.

This clonotype was observed a handful of times. CDR3 in DNA: TGTGCCACGAAAGGGGCCGCTGAAGCTTTCTTT. Amino acids: CATKGAAEAFF. This chain connects TRBV6-1 to TRBJ1-1, with D possibly being TRBD1 (5 bases). Trimming removed 10 bases from V and 6 bases from J, with 12 bases in between. Germline V gene sequence: CDR1 MNHNS, CDR2 SASEGT. The CDR3 extends over 11 amino acids.

V and J are TRBV7-9 and TRBJ2-3, with D uncertain. CDR1 SEHNR and CDR2 FQNEAQ come from the germline V gene (reference sequence). The V end lost 5 bases, the J end lost 5 bases, and 17 bases lay between the germline ends. This CDR3 contains 15 residues. CDR3 amino acids: CASSPKDKYKDTQYF. The CDR3 nucleotides read TGTGCCAGCAGCCCCAAAGACAAGTACAAAGATACGCAGTATTTT.

This chain connects TRBV24-1 to TRBJ1-2; 9 positions agree with TRBD1. The CDR3 extends over 15 amino acids. CDR1 is KGHDR and CDR2 is SFDVKD in the germline V gene. V was pared by 7 bases and J by 4 bases, with 9 bases of the junction left unmatched. The CDR3 spells CATSPSGTGSYGYTF. CDR3 sequence (DNA): TGTGCCACCAGCCCTTCCGGGACAGGGAGCTATGGCTACACCTTC.

This clonotype has more than one count but fewer than ten. This chain links TRBV12-3 or TRBV12-4 with TRBJ1-1; 10 bases are a match to TRBD1. The length of the CDR3 is 14 residues. V lost 5 bases and J lost 4; bases outside the gene matches: 4. CDR3 sequence reads: CASSRQGASTEAFF. As DNA, the CDR3 is TGTGCCAGCAGTAGACAGGGGGCTAGCACTGAAGCTTTCTTT.

This clonotype was detected many times. V usage is TRBV12-3 or TRBV12-4 and J usage is TRBJ2-1; 8 bases agree with TRBD2. The CDR3 is 15 residues long. The junction had 4 bases not matched to a gene; V was cut back by 3 bases and J by 3 bases. The CDR3 DNA follows: TGTGCCAGCAGTTTCTGGCGGGGGGACTACAATGAGCAGTTCTTC. Residues: CASSFWRGDYNEQFF.

This clonotype occurred many times. The genes are TRBV12-3 or TRBV12-4 and TRBJ1-6; tentatively, D is TRBD1 (6 bases). Trimming took 3 bases from V and 11 from J, leaving 14 bases between them. This CDR3 contains 14 residues. The CDR3 loop reads CASSLSRGRPPLHF. CDR3 nucleotides: TGTGCCAGCAGTTTGTCCAGGGGCAGACCACCCCTCCACTTT.

This clonotype has just a few counts. This chain links TRBV6-5 with TRBJ2-5; TRBD2 matches at 13 bases. The CDR3 has 19 amino acids. CDR1 is MNHEY, CDR2 SVGAGI, per germline. V was pared by 0 bases and J by 5 bases, with 12 bases of the junction left unmatched. CDR3 loop: CASSYSGTSGASPGETQYF. In DNA form, the CDR3 reads TGTGCCAGCAGTTACTCGGGGACTAGCGGGGCCTCCCCGGGGGAGACCCAGTACTTC.

This rearrangement joins TRBV15 to TRBJ2-7; D perhaps matches TRBD2 (5 bases). V was clipped by 3 bases and J by 9 bases, with 18 bases between them. In germline, CDR1 is LNHNV, CDR2 YYDKDF (reference sequence). The CDR3 consists of 14 residues. The CDR3, as DNA: TGTGCCACCAGCAGCGCCAACGGTGTGAGCGGGCAGTACTTC. It yields the protein CATSSANGVSGQYF.

This clonotype occurred many times. The rearrangement joins TRBV29-1 to TRBJ2-1; TRBD2 aligns across 10 bases. V was pared by 4 bases and J by 10 bases, with 7 bases of the junction left unmatched. This CDR3 contains 13 residues. CDR1 and CDR2 (germline): SQVTM, ANQGSEA. In DNA form, the CDR3 reads TGCAGCGTTGGGGGGACTAGCGTGGAGGAGCAGTTCTTC. This sequence encodes CSVGGTSVEEQFF.

This clonotype was observed a handful of times. V is TRBV9 and J is TRBJ2-5; 10 bases map to TRBD2. V lost 3 bases to trimming and J lost 4 bases; unmatched junction nucleotides: 9. Germline V gene data show CDR1 as SGDLS and CDR2 as YYNGEE. This CDR3 is 16 amino acids long. CDR3 sequence reads: CASSEVSGRAGETQYF. The DNA for the CDR3 is TGTGCCAGCAGCGAAGTGAGCGGGAGGGCCGGAGAGACCCAGTACTTC.

This clonotype was detected many times. J is TRBJ1-1 and V is TRBV29-1; TRBD1 might be the D (5 bases). The CDR3 runs to 13 residues. Germline V gene data show CDR1 as SQVTM and CDR2 as ANQGSEA. The V and J ends lost 4 bases and 4 bases respectively, with 13 bases between them. CDR3 protein: CSVVGEGITEAFF. In DNA, the CDR3 is TGCAGCGTTGTCGGGGAGGGGATCACTGAAGCTTTCTTT.

The chain links TRBV20-1 to TRBJ2-2, with D unclear. The V gene lost 0 bases and the J gene lost 2 bases, with 10 bases spanning the gap. This CDR3 spans 15 amino acids. Per germline, CDR1 DFQATT and CDR2 SNEGSKA (reference sequence). Written as DNA, the CDR3 is TGCAGTGCTAGAGATACCCAGGCCAACACCGGGGAGCTGTTTTTT. Amino acids: CSARDTQANTGELFF.

The count of this clonotype is one. This chain uses TRBV5-5 with TRBJ1-2; tentative D call: TRBD1 (5 bases). The germline V gene encodes CDR1 SGHKS and CDR2 YYEKEE (reference sequence). There are 13 residues in the CDR3. V lost 0 bases and J lost 8, with 11 bases in between. This CDR3 reads CASSLGGDAGYTF. The DNA for the CDR3 is TGTGCCAGCAGCTTGGGAGGGGACGCGGGCTACACCTTC.

This clonotype was found many times. The gene calls are TRBV29-1 and TRBJ2-1, with 7 bases aligning to TRBD2. Germline V CDR1 and CDR2: SQVTM, ANQGSEA. Trimming removed 6 bases from V and 9 bases from J; junction bases left unmatched: 8. The CDR3 has 12 residues. The CDR3 loop is CSVWREIGEQFF. The CDR3 region has the DNA TGCAGCGTCTGGCGGGAGATCGGTGAGCAGTTCTTC.

This clonotype was counted at least ten times. The chain links TRBV7-2 to TRBJ2-3; 7 bases are shared with TRBD2. This CDR3 comprises 15 residues. The germline V gene has CDR1 SGHTA and CDR2 FQGNSA. V was clipped by 4 bases and J by 0 bases; unmatched bases: 4. The CDR3 region is CASSSRTRSTDTQYF. The CDR3 bases are TGTGCCAGCAGCTCCAGGACTAGGAGCACAGATACGCAGTATTTT.

In its sample, this clonotype was seen a few times. CDR3 nucleotides: TGTGCCAGCAGTTTCTCCCCGCCGGACACACTGAACACTGAAGCTTTCTTT. Its translation is CASSFSPPDTLNTEAFF. The chain employs TRBV12-3 or TRBV12-4 and TRBJ1-1; weak D call: TRBD1 (5 bases). CDR3 length: 17 residues. Trimming removed 3 bases at V and 0 bases at J, with 17 bases between.

DNA for the CDR3: TGCAGTGCTAGTTCCCGCCTGGGGTACAATGAGCAGTTCTTC. It encodes CSASSRLGYNEQFF. This chain links TRBV20-1 with TRBJ2-1; D is ambiguous. This CDR3 region has 14 residues. Trimming left V 3 bases short and J 4 bases short, with 13 bases between. The germline gives CDR1 DFQATT, CDR2 SNEGSKA (reference sequence).

The chain employs TRBV6-2 or TRBV6-3 and TRBJ2-3, with a tentative D call TRBD2 (5 bases). From germline, CDR1 is MNHEY and CDR2 SVGEGT. V was pared by 7 bases and J by 1 base, with 12 bases between. The CDR3 totals 14 residues. This chain's CDR3 is CASKEEVGTDTQYF. CDR3 nucleotides: TGTGCCAGCAAGGAGGAGGTGGGCACAGATACGCAGTATTTT.